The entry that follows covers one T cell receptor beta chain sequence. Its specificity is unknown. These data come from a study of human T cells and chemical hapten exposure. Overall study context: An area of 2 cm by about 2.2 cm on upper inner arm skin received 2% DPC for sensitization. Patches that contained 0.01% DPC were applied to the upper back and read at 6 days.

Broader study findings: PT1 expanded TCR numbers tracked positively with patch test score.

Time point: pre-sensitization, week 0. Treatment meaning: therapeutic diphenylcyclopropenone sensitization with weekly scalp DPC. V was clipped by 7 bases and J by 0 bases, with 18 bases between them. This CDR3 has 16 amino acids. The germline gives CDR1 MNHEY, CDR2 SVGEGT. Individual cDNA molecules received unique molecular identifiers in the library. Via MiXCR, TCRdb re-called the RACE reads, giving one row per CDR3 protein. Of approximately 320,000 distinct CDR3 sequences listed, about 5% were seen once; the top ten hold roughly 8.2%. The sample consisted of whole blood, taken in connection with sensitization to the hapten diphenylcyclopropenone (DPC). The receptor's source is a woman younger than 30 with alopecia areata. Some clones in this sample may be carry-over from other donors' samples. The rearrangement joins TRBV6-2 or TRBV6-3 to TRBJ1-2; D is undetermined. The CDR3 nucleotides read TGTGCCAGCACCCCGGACGAGGGAAAAGCTAACTATGGCTACACCTTC. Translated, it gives CASTPDEGKANYGYTF.